The source of this T cell receptor (beta chain) is a study of blood T cell repertoires in COVID-19. About the research overall: From the United States, Italy and Spain came samples of acute and convalescent COVID-19. Nucleic acid was either cDNA or gDNA, and it came from T cells, B-cell-depleted T cells, or PBMCs.

Germline CDR1 is MDHEN and CDR2 is SYDVKM. The CDR3 spans 14 residues. The V end lost 2 bases, the J end lost 0 bases, and 5 bases lay between the germline ends. Patients of the Seattle cohort, enrolled during active infection, were followed longitudinally. In the study's own analysis: Cell counts per sample came from amplifying reference gene primers. Clones were sequenced by immunoSEQ multiplex PCR, and TCRdb holds only the in-frame ones, with some missing. From that table come the V and J calls and clone size; the DNA was used to work out D and trimming. The table shows about 350,000 clones, with about 87% occurring only once.

Sequences were obtained from peripheral blood. The chain couples TRBV28 to TRBJ2-1, with D unclear. This sequence was found in a man aged 30 to 39 with COVID-19, enrolled during active disease. CDR3 sequence: CASSLPSSYNEQFF. CDR3 DNA sequence: TGTGCCAGCAGTTTACCCAGCTCCTACAATGAGCAGTTCTTC.